The 11 T cell receptor beta chains given below trace back to one sample, sequenced in a study of CD8+ T cells in alopecia areata. Extracted from the samples, RNA was reverse transcribed into cDNA to serve as the sequencing template. Only in-frame clones appear in the TCRdb table, and some are missing; sequencing was by immunoSEQ multiplex PCR. The sample lists roughly 230,000 clones, 43% occurring once. Sample treatment: oral pan-JAK inhibitor, 5-10 mg twice daily. The input for sequencing was CD4+ T cells sorted from blood, taken at approximately week 36, from a patient treated with tofacitinib. All receptors come from a human donor with alopecia areata.

The V gene is TRBV27, the J gene TRBJ2-7, with a weak D call TRBD1 (5 bases). V was pared by 5 bases and J by 1 base, with 18 bases between. Germline loops: CDR1 MNHEY, CDR2 SMNVEV (reference sequence). This CDR3 has 16 residues. The CDR3 spells CASSRGSRTPSYEQYF. CDR3 in DNA: TGTGCCAGCAGTAGGGGAAGTAGGACACCTTCCTACGAGCAGTACTTC.

The genes are TRBV6-1 and TRBJ1-5; 7 nucleotides line up with TRBD1. V shed 2 bases, J shed 4 bases, and the junction held 5 bases outside the gene matches. In germline, CDR1 is MNHNS, CDR2 SASEGT. CDR3 size: 15 residues. This CDR3 is CASSEIGQENQPQHF. The DNA of the CDR3 is TGTGCCAGCAGTGAAATAGGACAGGAGAATCAGCCCCAGCATTTT.

This clone has only a few counts. V is TRBV2 and J is TRBJ1-1, with D possibly being TRBD1 (5 bases). Deletions cut 7 bases from V and 7 bases from J, with 10 bases between. Germline loops: CDR1 SNHLY, CDR2 FYNNEI. The CDR3 is 11 residues long. The CDR3 sequence: CASTPDSEAFF. The CDR3 bases are TGTGCCAGCACCCCAGACAGTGAAGCTTTCTTT. The variable domain in full, with the rest retrieved from reference TRBV2 and TRBJ1-1, is EPEVTQTPSHQVTQMGQEVILRCVPISNHLYFYWYRQILGQKVEFLVSFYNNEISEKSEIFDDQFSVERPDGSNFTLKIRSTKLEDSAMYFCASTPDSEAFFGQGTRLTVV.

This clone was picked up a small number of times. This rearrangement joins TRBV4-1 to TRBJ2-5; perhaps TRBD1 as D (6 bases). CDR1 and CDR2 (germline): MGHRA, YSYEKL. This CDR3 region has 14 residues. The ends were cut back, 1 base at V and 6 bases at J, with 12 bases in the middle. The CDR3 bases are TGCGCCAGCAGCCAAGTTGGGGGCGTAAAGACCCAGTACTTC. Translation: CASSQVGGVKTQYF.

The CDR3 DNA reads TGCGCCAGCAGCTTGGACAGCTTCAGCCAAGAGACCCAGTACTTC. As protein: CASSLDSFSQETQYF. The chain joins TRBV5-1 to TRBJ2-5; D is unresolved. V lost 0 bases to trimming and J lost 1 base, with 10 bases between them. CDR3 length equals 15 residues. From germline, CDR1 is SGHRS and CDR2 YFSETQ.

The chain recombines TRBV4-1 with TRBJ2-3; no definite D call. V lost 0 bases and J 0 bases, leaving 10 bases between the germline ends. The germline V gene encodes CDR1 MGHRA and CDR2 YSYEKL. The CDR3 runs to 16 residues. In DNA form, the CDR3 reads TGCGCCAGCAGCCAAGAACCCAGGCCTAGCACAGATACGCAGTATTTT. Translating it yields CASSQEPRPSTDTQYF.

This chain connects TRBV4-2 to TRBJ2-7; the match to TRBD2 covers 7 bases. This CDR3 has 16 amino acids. The V segment lost 0 bases and the J segment 1 base; nucleotides outside the gene matches: 6. The germline gives CDR1 LGHNA, CDR2 YNFKEQ. The CDR3 reads CASSQDLAESSYEQYF. The CDR3 DNA reads as TGTGCCAGCAGCCAAGACCTAGCGGAATCTTCCTACGAGCAGTACTTC.

V is TRBV7-9 and J is TRBJ2-5, with D unclear. Germline V CDR1 and CDR2: SEHNR, FQNEAQ (reference sequence). V lost 5 bases to trimming and J lost 2 bases, with 3 bases between them. The CDR3 loop spans 11 amino acids. Here the CDR3 reads CASSVQETQYF. DNA of the CDR3: TGTGCCAGCAGCGTTCAAGAGACCCAGTACTTC.

This clone appeared a few times. The rearrangement joins TRBV15 to TRBJ2-2; 12 bases align to TRBD2. CDR3 length: 18 residues. CDR1 and CDR2 (germline): LNHNV, YYDKDF (reference sequence). The trim removed 3 bases at V and 4 bases at J, leaving 9 bases unmatched. CDR3 sequence (DNA): TGTGCCACCAGCAGTCCACCGGGACTAGCGGGTCCCACCGGGGAGCTGTTTTTT. Translating it yields CATSSPPGLAGPTGELFF.

The chain recombines TRBV27 with TRBJ2-6, with TRBD1 as a possible D gene (6 bases). V lost 4 bases, J lost 1 base, and 8 bases lay in between. CDR1 is MNHEY and CDR2 is SMNVEV in the germline V gene (reference sequence). The CDR3 runs 15 residues. CDR3 loop: CASSSTGSGANVLTF. The CDR3 nucleotides are TGTGCCAGCAGTTCTACAGGGTCTGGGGCCAACGTCCTGACTTTC.

The CDR3 reads CAWSELAGATGELFF. CDR3 coding DNA: TGTGCCTGGAGTGAACTAGCGGGAGCCACCGGGGAGCTGTTTTTT. The rearrangement uses TRBV30 and TRBJ2-2, with 11 bases lining up with TRBD2. Unmatched junction bases numbered 2, after V lost 1 base and J lost 4 bases. Germline V CDR1 and CDR2: GTSNPN, SVGIG (reference sequence). The CDR3 is made up of 15 amino acids. The full variable domain, its missing parts supplied by reference TRBV30 and TRBJ2-2, is SQTIHQWPATLVQPVGSPLSLECTVEGTSNPNLYWYRQAAGRGLQLLFYSVGIGQISSEVPQNLSASRPQDRQFILSSKKLLLSDSGFYLCAWSELAGATGELFFGEGSRLTVL.